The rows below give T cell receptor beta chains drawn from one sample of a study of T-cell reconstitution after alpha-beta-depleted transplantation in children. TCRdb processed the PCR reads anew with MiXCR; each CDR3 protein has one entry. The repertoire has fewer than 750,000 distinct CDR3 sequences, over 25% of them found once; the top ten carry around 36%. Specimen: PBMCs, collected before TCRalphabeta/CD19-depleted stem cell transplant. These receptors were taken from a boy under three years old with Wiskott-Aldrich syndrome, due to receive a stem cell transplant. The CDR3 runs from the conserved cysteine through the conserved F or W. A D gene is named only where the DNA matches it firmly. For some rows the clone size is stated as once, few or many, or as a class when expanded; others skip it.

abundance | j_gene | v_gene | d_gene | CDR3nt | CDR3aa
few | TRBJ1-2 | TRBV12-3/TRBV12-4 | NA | TGTGCCAGCTCTGGGCGGAGCTATGGCTACACCTTC | CASSGRSYGYTF
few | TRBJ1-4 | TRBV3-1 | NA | TGTGCCAGCAGTGACAGACCTAATGAAAAACTGTTTTTT | CASSDRPNEKLFF
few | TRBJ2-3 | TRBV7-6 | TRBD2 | TGTGCCAGCAGCCCATCCGGGAGGGGGAGCACAGATACGCAGTATTTT | CASSPSGRGSTDTQYF
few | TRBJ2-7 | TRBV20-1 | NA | TGCAGTGCTAGAGATCTTAAGGACGAGCAGTACTTC | CSARDLKDEQYF
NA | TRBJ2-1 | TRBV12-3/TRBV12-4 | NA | TGTGCCAGCAGTTTACGCCGACTGGCTTCCTACAATGAGCAGTTCTTC | CASSLRRLASYNEQFF
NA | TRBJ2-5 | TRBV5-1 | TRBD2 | TGCGCCAGCAGCTTGTTGACTAGCGGACAAGAGACCCAGTACTTC | CASSLLTSGQETQYF
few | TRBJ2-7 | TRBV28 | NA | TGTGCCAGCAGTCTCCAGGGGGGGATTCCCGAGCAGTACTTC | CASSLQGGIPEQYF
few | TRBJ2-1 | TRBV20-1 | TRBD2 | TGCAGTGCCGCAGGGACTAGCGGGTACAATGAGCAGTTCTTC | CSAAGTSGYNEQFF
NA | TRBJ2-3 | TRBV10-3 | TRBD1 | TGTGCCATCAGTGAGAGCGGATCCCCTGGGACAGGGGGGGCAGATACGCAGTATTTT | CAISESGSPGTGGADTQYF
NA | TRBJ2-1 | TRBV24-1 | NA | TGTGCCACCAGTATAGGGGGCAATGAGCAGTTCTTC | CATSIGGNEQFF
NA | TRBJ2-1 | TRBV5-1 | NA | TGCGCCAGCAGCTTGGTGCCTGGATACAATGAGCAGTTCTTC | CASSLVPGYNEQFF
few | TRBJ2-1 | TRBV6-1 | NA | TGTGCCAGCAGTGAACCTAGGGGGTTCTGGGAGCAGTTCTTC | CASSEPRGFWEQFF
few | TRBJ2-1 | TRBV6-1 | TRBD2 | TGTGCCAGCAGTGAGGCGACTAGCGGGGGTTACAATGAGCAGTTCTTC | CASSEATSGGYNEQFF
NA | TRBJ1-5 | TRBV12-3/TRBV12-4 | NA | TGTGCCAGCAGCAGACAGGTTCGCAATCAGCCCCAGCATTTT | CASSRQVRNQPQHF
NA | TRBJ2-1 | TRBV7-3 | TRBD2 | TGTGCCAGCAGCTTAACCGGGACTAGCGGGACTGAGCAGTTCTTC | CASSLTGTSGTEQFF
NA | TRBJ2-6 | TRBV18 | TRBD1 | TGTGCCAGCTGTTCACCGGGACAGGGGGCCCCTGGGGCCAACGTCCTGACTTTC | CASCSPGQGAPGANVLTF
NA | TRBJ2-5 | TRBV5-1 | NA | TGCGCCAGCAGACGACTACCCTCCGTATCCCAAGAGACCCAGTACTTC | CASRRLPSVSQETQYF
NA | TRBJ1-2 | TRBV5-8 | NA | TGTGCCAGCAGCTTGATCTTCCCGTGGCTTTCTAACTATGGCTACACCTTC | CASSLIFPWLSNYGYTF
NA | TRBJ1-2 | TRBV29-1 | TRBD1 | TGCAGCGTTGCCGGGACAGGGGGAAGCTATGGCCACACCTTC | CSVAGTGGSYGHTF
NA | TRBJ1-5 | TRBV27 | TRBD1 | TGTGCCAGCAGTGCTTCAGGGGGGGATAGCAATCAGCCCCAGCATTTT | CASSASGGDSNQPQHF
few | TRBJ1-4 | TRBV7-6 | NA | TGTGCCAGCAGCCTACAGGGCCGGGATAATGAAAAACTGTTTTTT | CASSLQGRDNEKLFF
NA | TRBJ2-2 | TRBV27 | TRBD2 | TGTGCCAGCAGGTCCCTAGCGGGCCCCACCGGGGAGCTGTTTTTT | CASRSLAGPTGELFF
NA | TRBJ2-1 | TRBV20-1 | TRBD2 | TGCAGTGCTAGAGTCACTAGCGGTAAGAGCTCCTACAATGAGCAGTTCTTC | CSARVTSGKSSYNEQFF
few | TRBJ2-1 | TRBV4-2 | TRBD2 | TGTGCCAGCAGCGCAAAGCGAAGGACTAGCGGGTCCCTCACGGGTAGAAATTACAATGAGCAGTTCTTC | CASSAKRRTSGSLTGRNYNEQFF
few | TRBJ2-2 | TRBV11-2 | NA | TGTGCCAGCAGCTTAAAACAGAACACCGGGGAGCTGTTTTTT | CASSLKQNTGELFF
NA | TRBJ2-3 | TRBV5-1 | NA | TGCGCCAGCAGCTTGGAGCTTAGCCCTAGCACAGATACGCAGTATTTT | CASSLELSPSTDTQYF
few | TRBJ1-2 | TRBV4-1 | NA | TGCGCCAGCAGCCAAGATTGGGACCCCCAGCGTTATGGCTACACCTTC | CASSQDWDPQRYGYTF
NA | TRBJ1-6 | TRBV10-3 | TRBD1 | TGTGCCATCAGTGAGAACAGGGGTTCTAATTCACCCCTCCACTTT | CAISENRGSNSPLHF
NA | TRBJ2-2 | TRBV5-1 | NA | TGCGCCAGCAGCCCCCCAGGTGGCGGCACCGGGGAGCTGTTTTTT | CASSPPGGGTGELFF
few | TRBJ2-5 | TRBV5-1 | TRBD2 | TGCGCCAGCAGCTTCGGGACTAGCGGGAGGGGAGAGACCCAGTACTTC | CASSFGTSGRGETQYF
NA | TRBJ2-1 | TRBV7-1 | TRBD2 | TGTGCCAGCAGCCATGGGACTAGCGGGATAAATGAGCAGTTCTTC | CASSHGTSGINEQFF
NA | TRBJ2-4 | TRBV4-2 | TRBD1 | TGTGCCAGCAGCCAAGGTTTACAGGGGGCCAAAAACATTCAGTACTTC | CASSQGLQGAKNIQYF
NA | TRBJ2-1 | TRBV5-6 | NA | TGTGCCAGCACCCATTGGGTGGCAGCGCGCGGGAACTACAATGAGCAGTTCTTC | CASTHWVAARGNYNEQFF
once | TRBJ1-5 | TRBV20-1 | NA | TGCAGTGCTACACGTCCAACCCCGAGCAATCAGCCCCAGCATTTT | CSATRPTPSNQPQHF
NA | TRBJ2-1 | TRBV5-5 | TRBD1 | TGTGCCAGCAGGAAGACAGGGCCTGAGCAGTTCTTC | CASRKTGPEQFF
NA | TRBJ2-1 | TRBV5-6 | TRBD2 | TGTGCCAGCAGCTTGGAGGTCCTAGCGGGAGTCGGCAATGAGCAGTTCTTC | CASSLEVLAGVGNEQFF
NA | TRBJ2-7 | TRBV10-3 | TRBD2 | TGTGCCACCATTAATGGCGGGAGGGCCGACTACGAGCAGTACTTC | CATINGGRADYEQYF
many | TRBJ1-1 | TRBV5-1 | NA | TGCGCCAGCAGTCTGGGCAAGAACACTGAAGCTTTCTTT | CASSLGKNTEAFF
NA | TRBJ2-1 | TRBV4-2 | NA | TGTGCCAGCAGCCCCAGAAGTCGGGAGATTTCCAATGAGCAGTTCTTC | CASSPRSREISNEQFF
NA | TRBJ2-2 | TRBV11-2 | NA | TGTGCCAGCAGCTTTTTGGTATCCCCTAGAGGACGACGATACGGGGAGCTGTTTTTT | CASSFLVSPRGRRYGELFF
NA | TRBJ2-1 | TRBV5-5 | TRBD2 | TGTGCCAGCAGCTTACTACCGGGAGGGATCTGGGAGCAGTTCTTC | CASSLLPGGIWEQFF
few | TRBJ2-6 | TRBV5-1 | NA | TGCGCCAGCAGCTCAGACGGGACTCCTGACGTCCTGACTTTC | CASSSDGTPDVLTF
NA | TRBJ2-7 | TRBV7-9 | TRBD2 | TGTGCCAGCTACGGCACGGGGGGCGAGCAGTACTTC | CASYGTGGEQYF
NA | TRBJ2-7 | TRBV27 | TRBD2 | TGTGCCAGCAGCCCCGCGACCCCTCTAGCGGGAGTGAACGAGCAGTACTTC | CASSPATPLAGVNEQYF
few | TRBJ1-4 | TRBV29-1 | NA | TGCAGCGTTCCGGGACGCAGTAATGAAAAACTGTTTTTT | CSVPGRSNEKLFF
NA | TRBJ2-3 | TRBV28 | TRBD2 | TGTGCCAGCAGTTTAGTACTAAGCGGGAGTTCCCCAGATACGCAGTATTTT | CASSLVLSGSSPDTQYF
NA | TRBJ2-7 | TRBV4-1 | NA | TGCGCCAGCAGCCAAGGGGGAGGACTTGTCGACGAGCAGTACTTC | CASSQGGGLVDEQYF
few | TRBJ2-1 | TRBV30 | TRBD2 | TGTGCCTGGAGTGAGGGACTAGCGGGAGTTGGTGAGCAGTTCTTC | CAWSEGLAGVGEQFF
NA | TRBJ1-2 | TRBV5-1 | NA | TGCGCCAGCAGCCGAGATGGACAGCCAGCGGACTATGGCTACACCTTC | CASSRDGQPADYGYTF
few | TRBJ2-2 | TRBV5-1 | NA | TGCGCCAGCAGCTCAGGGTTTTCGGACACCGGGGAGCTGTTTTTT | CASSSGFSDTGELFF
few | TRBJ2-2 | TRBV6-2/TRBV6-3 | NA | TGTGCCAGCAGAACCGGGGGGCCCGGGGAGCTGTTTTTT | CASRTGGPGELFF
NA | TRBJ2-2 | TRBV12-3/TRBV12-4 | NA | TGTGCCAGCAGTTTAGCGAAGATCCCCGGGGAGCTGTTTTTT | CASSLAKIPGELFF
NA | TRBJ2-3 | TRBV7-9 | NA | TGTGCCAGCAGCGTTGCCCCTAGTCCCGTCACAGATACGCAGTATTTT | CASSVAPSPVTDTQYF
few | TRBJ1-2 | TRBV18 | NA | TGTGCCAGCTCACCATTGAGTGGAAGTTATGGCTACACCTTC | CASSPLSGSYGYTF
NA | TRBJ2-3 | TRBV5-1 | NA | TGCGCCAGCAGGGGCCTCGGGGTTGCAGATACGCAGTATTTT | CASRGLGVADTQYF
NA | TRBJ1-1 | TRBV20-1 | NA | TGCAGTGCTAGCGCGACGGGACGGACTGAAGCTTTCTTT | CSASATGRTEAFF
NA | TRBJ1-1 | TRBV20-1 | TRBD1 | TGCAGTGCTAGCCGGACAGGGTTAGGCACTGAAGCTTTCTTT | CSASRTGLGTEAFF
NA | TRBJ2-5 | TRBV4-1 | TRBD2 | TGCGCCAGCAGCCAGGGACTAGCGGGAGATGCGGAGACCAAGTACTTC | CASSQGLAGDAETKYF
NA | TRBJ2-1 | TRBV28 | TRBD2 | TGTGCCAGCAGTTTGGCTAGCGGGACGTTTTTCAATGAGCAGTTCTTC | CASSLASGTFFNEQFF
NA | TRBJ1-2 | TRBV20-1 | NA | TGCAGTGCTAGACGTAGCATAATTAACTATGGCTACACCTTC | CSARRSIINYGYTF